The entry below describes one TCR beta chain. Assay used: immunoSEQ multiplex PCR; TCRdb lists only in-frame clones, some missing. The table shows approximately 80,000 clones, with 88% occurring only once. The data derive from a study of blood T cell repertoires in COVID-19. The germline V gene has CDR1 MDHEN and CDR2 SYDVKM. The CDR3 sequence is 16 residues long. Trimming removed 4 bases from V and 5 bases from J; junction bases left unmatched: 8. Material: peripheral blood. The sequence was collected from a human donor in a cohort sampled during active COVID-19. This chain connects TRBV28 to TRBJ2-1; 10 nucleotides line up with TRBD2. DNA of the CDR3: TGTGCCAGCAGTTCCCCCCTAGCGGGGGCCAACAATGAGCAGTTCTTC. Amino acids: CASSSPLAGANNEQFF.